A selection of T cell receptor beta chains follows, all from one sample in a study of shared clonotypes between healthy human individuals. Assay: immunoSEQ multiplex PCR; the TCRdb copy retains only in-frame clones and omits some. The table shows 95,000 to 120,000 clones, with around 68% occurring only once. Material for sequencing was memory CD8+ T cells sorted from blood. The receptors were sampled from a woman aged 30 to 39 in good health. CDR3s include the opening cysteine and the closing phenylalanine or tryptophan. Fields, in order: CDR3 DNA, CDR3 protein, clone size, J gene, D gene, V gene. A D gene is named only where the DNA matches it firmly. The size field is filled for only some rows; it gives once, few, many or a size class.

CDR3nt: TGTGCCAGCAGCTTGGAGGGGACAGGGGGAGAAAAACTGTTTTTT; CDR3aa: CASSLEGTGGEKLFF; abundance: NA; j_gene: TRBJ1-4; d_gene: TRBD1; v_gene: TRBV5-8
CDR3nt: TGTGCCTGGATGGGTCTTCAGGGACTCAGCTCCTACGAGCAGTACTTC; CDR3aa: CAWMGLQGLSSYEQYF; abundance: NA; j_gene: TRBJ2-7; d_gene: NA; v_gene: TRBV30
CDR3nt: TGTGCCAGCGTCACTAGCGTTCCATACGAGCAGTACTTC; CDR3aa: CASVTSVPYEQYF; abundance: NA; j_gene: TRBJ2-7; d_gene: TRBD2; v_gene: TRBV2
CDR3nt: TGTGCCAGCAGTTTAGGGTATGAGGGTCAATACTCCTACGAGCAGTACTTC; CDR3aa: CASSLGYEGQYSYEQYF; abundance: NA; j_gene: TRBJ2-7; d_gene: NA; v_gene: TRBV28
CDR3nt: TGCGCCAGCAGCCAAGAGGAGTCTAGCGGGAGCGGATTCGAGCAGTACTTC; CDR3aa: CASSQEESSGSGFEQYF; abundance: NA; j_gene: TRBJ2-7; d_gene: TRBD2; v_gene: TRBV4-1
CDR3nt: TGCGCCAGCAGTGAGGCTAGCGGAGCTTACAATGAGCAGTTCTTC; CDR3aa: CASSEASGAYNEQFF; abundance: NA; j_gene: TRBJ2-1; d_gene: TRBD2; v_gene: TRBV10-2
CDR3nt: TGTGCCAGCTCTGGGGCCAACGTCCTGACTTTC; CDR3aa: CASSGANVLTF; abundance: few; j_gene: TRBJ2-6; d_gene: NA; v_gene: TRBV6-1
CDR3nt: TGTGCCAGCAGTACCCGAGGTACCGGACGAATGAACACTGAAGCTTTCTTT; CDR3aa: CASSTRGTGRMNTEAFF; abundance: NA; j_gene: TRBJ1-1; d_gene: NA; v_gene: TRBV28
CDR3nt: TGTGCCAGCAGTGCCGGGCCACAAAACCCCCAGTTCTTC; CDR3aa: CASSAGPQNPQFF; abundance: once; j_gene: TRBJ2-1; d_gene: NA; v_gene: TRBV6-4
CDR3nt: TGTGCCAGCTCACCAAGCGGGCGCCAAGGCTACGAGCAGTACTTC; CDR3aa: CASSPSGRQGYEQYF; abundance: NA; j_gene: TRBJ2-7; d_gene: NA; v_gene: TRBV18
CDR3nt: TGTGCCAGCAGCCAAGATTTCAGGGGGCTCTACGAGCAGTACTTC; CDR3aa: CASSQDFRGLYEQYF; abundance: once; j_gene: TRBJ2-7; d_gene: TRBD1; v_gene: TRBV14
CDR3nt: TGTGCCAGCAGTTTACGCGACTACCGGGACAGGGGGCGCGAGCAGTACTTC; CDR3aa: CASSLRDYRDRGREQYF; abundance: NA; j_gene: TRBJ2-7; d_gene: TRBD1; v_gene: TRBV28
CDR3nt: TGTGCCAGCAGTCAGCTAGCGGGGACGCTCTACAATGAGCAGTTCTTC; CDR3aa: CASSQLAGTLYNEQFF; abundance: NA; j_gene: TRBJ2-1; d_gene: TRBD2; v_gene: TRBV11-2
CDR3nt: TGTGCCAGCAGCCAAGAGCCGGGTAGCGCGATGAGCTCCTACAATGAGCAGTTCTTC; CDR3aa: CASSQEPGSAMSSYNEQFF; abundance: NA; j_gene: TRBJ2-1; d_gene: NA; v_gene: TRBV4-2
CDR3nt: TGTGCCAGCAGCCCGGAAGGTGCCGCGCTTGGCAAAAACATTCAGTACTTC; CDR3aa: CASSPEGAALGKNIQYF; abundance: NA; j_gene: TRBJ2-4; d_gene: NA; v_gene: TRBV7-6
CDR3nt: TGTGCCAGCAGCTTAGGGGGACAAGGTTACGGCACTGAAGCTTTCTTT; CDR3aa: CASSLGGQGYGTEAFF; abundance: NA; j_gene: TRBJ1-1; d_gene: NA; v_gene: TRBV7-6
CDR3nt: TGTGCCAGCAGTGAGGTTCCCAGGGGCACCGCAGATACGCAGTATTTT; CDR3aa: CASSEVPRGTADTQYF; abundance: NA; j_gene: TRBJ2-3; d_gene: NA; v_gene: TRBV25-1
CDR3nt: TGTGCCAGCAGCTCAGGGACTGGCTACAATGAGCAGTTCTTC; CDR3aa: CASSSGTGYNEQFF; abundance: NA; j_gene: TRBJ2-1; d_gene: NA; v_gene: TRBV7-3
CDR3nt: TGTGCCAGCAGCTTTGAGGCAGGGTCCGGGGAGCTGTTTTTT; CDR3aa: CASSFEAGSGELFF; abundance: NA; j_gene: TRBJ2-2; d_gene: NA; v_gene: TRBV7-3
CDR3nt: TGTGCCAGCACGATTGCAGGCGCTTATGGCTACACCTTC; CDR3aa: CASTIAGAYGYTF; abundance: NA; j_gene: TRBJ1-2; d_gene: NA; v_gene: TRBV6-1
CDR3nt: TGTGCCAGCAGCTTATTAGGTGAAAAACTGTTTTTT; CDR3aa: CASSLLGEKLFF; abundance: many; j_gene: TRBJ1-4; d_gene: NA; v_gene: TRBV7-6
CDR3nt: TGTGCCAGCAGTTTATCGGGGCCTTTCTGGGAGCAGTACTTC; CDR3aa: CASSLSGPFWEQYF; abundance: NA; j_gene: TRBJ2-7; d_gene: NA; v_gene: TRBV27
CDR3nt: TGCAGCGTTGAGAGGGAGGCTGGGGGGGAGACCCAGTACTTC; CDR3aa: CSVEREAGGETQYF; abundance: NA; j_gene: TRBJ2-5; d_gene: NA; v_gene: TRBV29-1
CDR3nt: TGTGCCAGCAGGAGGCAGCCCTTGGAGACCCAGTACTTC; CDR3aa: CASRRQPLETQYF; abundance: NA; j_gene: TRBJ2-5; d_gene: NA; v_gene: TRBV2
CDR3nt: TGTGCCAGCAGCCAAGTGGCCGGGGGAGAGGAAGAGACCCAGTACTTC; CDR3aa: CASSQVAGGEEETQYF; abundance: NA; j_gene: TRBJ2-5; d_gene: NA; v_gene: TRBV4-2
CDR3nt: TGCAGCGTACGGGGGGGGATACCCTACGAGCAGTACTTC; CDR3aa: CSVRGGIPYEQYF; abundance: NA; j_gene: TRBJ2-7; d_gene: TRBD2; v_gene: TRBV29-1
CDR3nt: TGTGCCAGCAGTGGCAGTCTTGGTGGAAACACCATATATTTT; CDR3aa: CASSGSLGGNTIYF; abundance: NA; j_gene: TRBJ1-3; d_gene: NA; v_gene: TRBV2
CDR3nt: TGTGCCAGCAGTGGGGGGTATAGCAATCAGCCCCAGCATTTT; CDR3aa: CASSGGYSNQPQHF; abundance: NA; j_gene: TRBJ1-5; d_gene: NA; v_gene: TRBV6-5
CDR3nt: TGTGCCAGCAGCAAACTCAGGGTGACATCCCTCATGGGAAATGAAAAACTGTTTTTT; CDR3aa: CASSKLRVTSLMGNEKLFF; abundance: NA; j_gene: TRBJ1-4; d_gene: NA; v_gene: TRBV21-1
CDR3nt: TGTGCCAGCAGTTACGCTAGACTAGCGGGAGGGAATGAGCAGTTCTTC; CDR3aa: CASSYARLAGGNEQFF; abundance: NA; j_gene: TRBJ2-1; d_gene: TRBD2; v_gene: TRBV6-6
CDR3nt: TGTGCCAGCAGTATCTACAGGGATTCCTACGAGCAGTACTTC; CDR3aa: CASSIYRDSYEQYF; abundance: once; j_gene: TRBJ2-7; d_gene: NA; v_gene: TRBV6-1
CDR3nt: TGTGCCAGCAGTCCAAACGACGGGGGGCGTAGGGGCTACACCTTC; CDR3aa: CASSPNDGGRRGYTF; abundance: NA; j_gene: TRBJ1-2; d_gene: NA; v_gene: TRBV28
CDR3nt: TGTGCCAGCAGCGGGGGACTAGCGGGAGCCTACGAGCAGTACTTC; CDR3aa: CASSGGLAGAYEQYF; abundance: many; j_gene: TRBJ2-7; d_gene: TRBD2; v_gene: TRBV5-6
CDR3nt: TGTGCCAGCAGTTCGGGACACAACACCTACGAGCAGTACTTC; CDR3aa: CASSSGHNTYEQYF; abundance: few; j_gene: TRBJ2-7; d_gene: NA; v_gene: TRBV2
CDR3nt: TGTGCCAGCAGTGAACAGGACAGGGCGGGTGAGCAGTTCTTC; CDR3aa: CASSEQDRAGEQFF; abundance: NA; j_gene: TRBJ2-1; d_gene: TRBD1; v_gene: TRBV25-1
CDR3nt: TGTGCCAGCAGTGATGGCAGCAATAATGAAAAACTGTTTTTT; CDR3aa: CASSDGSNNEKLFF; abundance: once; j_gene: TRBJ1-4; d_gene: NA; v_gene: TRBV2
CDR3nt: TGTGCCAGCAGCCCGGGACCTTCCATGAACACTGAAGCTTTCTTT; CDR3aa: CASSPGPSMNTEAFF; abundance: NA; j_gene: TRBJ1-1; d_gene: NA; v_gene: TRBV6-1
CDR3nt: TGTGCCAGCAGTTACGCCGGGGACGGGGCCAACGTCCTGACTTTC; CDR3aa: CASSYAGDGANVLTF; abundance: NA; j_gene: TRBJ2-6; d_gene: NA; v_gene: TRBV6-5
CDR3nt: TGCAGCGTTCTCACGGGTGGCTACACCTTC; CDR3aa: CSVLTGGYTF; abundance: few; j_gene: TRBJ1-2; d_gene: NA; v_gene: TRBV29-1
CDR3nt: TGTGCCAGCAGTTTATCGGCCTCGGGGGAGTCACCCCTCCACTTT; CDR3aa: CASSLSASGESPLHF; abundance: NA; j_gene: TRBJ1-6; d_gene: NA; v_gene: TRBV28
CDR3nt: TGTGCCAGCAGCCAAGATGCAGGCGTATCCTACGAGCAGTACTTC; CDR3aa: CASSQDAGVSYEQYF; abundance: few; j_gene: TRBJ2-7; d_gene: NA; v_gene: TRBV4-2
CDR3nt: TGTGCCAGCAGTTTTAGGGCAGGGGGCGAAAACATTCAGTACTTC; CDR3aa: CASSFRAGGENIQYF; abundance: NA; j_gene: TRBJ2-4; d_gene: TRBD1; v_gene: TRBV27
CDR3nt: TGTGCCAGCAGCGTAAATTACTACGAGCAGTACTTC; CDR3aa: CASSVNYYEQYF; abundance: NA; j_gene: TRBJ2-7; d_gene: NA; v_gene: TRBV7-9
CDR3nt: TGCGCCAGCAGCTCGGGGACAGGGGTGGAGACCCAGTACTTC; CDR3aa: CASSSGTGVETQYF; abundance: NA; j_gene: TRBJ2-5; d_gene: TRBD1; v_gene: TRBV5-1
CDR3nt: TGTGCCAGCAGTTACTCGGCTAACACTGAAGCTTTCTTT; CDR3aa: CASSYSANTEAFF; abundance: NA; j_gene: TRBJ1-1; d_gene: NA; v_gene: TRBV6-5